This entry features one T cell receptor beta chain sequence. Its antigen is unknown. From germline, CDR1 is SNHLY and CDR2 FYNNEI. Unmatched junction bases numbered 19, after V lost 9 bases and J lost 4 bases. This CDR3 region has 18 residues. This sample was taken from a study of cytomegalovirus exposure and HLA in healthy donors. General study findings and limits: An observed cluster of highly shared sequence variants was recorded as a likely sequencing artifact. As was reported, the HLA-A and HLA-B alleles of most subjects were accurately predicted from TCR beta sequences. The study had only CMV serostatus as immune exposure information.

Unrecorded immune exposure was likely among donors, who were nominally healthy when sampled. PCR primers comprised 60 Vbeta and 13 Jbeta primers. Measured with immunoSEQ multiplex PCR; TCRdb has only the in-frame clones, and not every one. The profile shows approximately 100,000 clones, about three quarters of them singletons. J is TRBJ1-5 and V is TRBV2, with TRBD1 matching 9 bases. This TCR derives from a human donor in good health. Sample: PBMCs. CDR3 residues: CASNGGLDRGTFNQPQHF. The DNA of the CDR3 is TGTGCCAGTAATGGGGGACTTGACAGGGGGACGTTTAATCAGCCCCAGCATTTT.